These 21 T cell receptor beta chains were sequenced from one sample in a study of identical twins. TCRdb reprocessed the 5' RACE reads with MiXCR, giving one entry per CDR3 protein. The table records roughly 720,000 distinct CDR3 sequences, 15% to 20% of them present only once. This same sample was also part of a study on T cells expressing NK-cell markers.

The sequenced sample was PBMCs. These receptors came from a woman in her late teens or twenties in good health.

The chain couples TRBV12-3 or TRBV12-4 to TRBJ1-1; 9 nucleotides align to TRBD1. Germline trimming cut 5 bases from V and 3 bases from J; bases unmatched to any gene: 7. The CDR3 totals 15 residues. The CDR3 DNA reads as TGTGCCAGCAGTCCCCGGGACAGGGCGTACACTGAAGCTTTCTTT. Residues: CASSPRDRAYTEAFF.

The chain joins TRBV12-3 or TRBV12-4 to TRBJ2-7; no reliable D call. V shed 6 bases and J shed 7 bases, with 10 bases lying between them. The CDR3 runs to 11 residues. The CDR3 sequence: CASSRSGEQYF. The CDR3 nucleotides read TGTGCCAGCAGCCGTAGTGGAGAGCAGTACTTC.

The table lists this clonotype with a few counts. The CDR3 sequence is CAISEAGYNRRGTEAFF. CDR3 bases: TGTGCCATCAGTGAGGCGGGGTACAATAGACGTGGTACTGAAGCTTTCTTT. V gene TRBV10-3 combines with J gene TRBJ1-1; D is uncertain. This CDR3 contains 17 residues. V dropped 2 bases and J dropped 5 bases, with 21 bases sitting between them. The germline V gene has CDR1 ENHRY and CDR2 SYGVKD.

The CDR3 loop is CSVRGFPLAEQYF. CDR3 coding DNA: TGCAGTGTCAGGGGCTTCCCCTTGGCCGAGCAGTACTTC. The rearrangement uses TRBV20-1 and TRBJ2-7, with a tentative D call TRBD1 (6 bases). The CDR3 is 13 amino acids. Germline V gene lookup returns CDR1 DFQATT and CDR2 SNEGSKA (reference sequence). Trimming stripped 7 bases from V and 6 bases from J, with 19 bases between.

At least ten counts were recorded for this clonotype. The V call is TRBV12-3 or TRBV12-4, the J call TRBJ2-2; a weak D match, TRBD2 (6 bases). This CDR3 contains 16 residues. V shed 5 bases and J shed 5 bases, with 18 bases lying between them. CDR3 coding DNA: TGTGCCAGCAGTCCCTACTGGCGGGAATCAACCGGGGAGCTGTTTTTT. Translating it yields CASSPYWRESTGELFF.

The CDR3, as DNA: TGCAGTGCACCGACTAGCCGTCCGGCTGAGCAGTTCTTC. Translating gives CSAPTSRPAEQFF. This chain connects TRBV20-1 to TRBJ2-1; 7 nucleotides agree with TRBD2. Germline V lookup: CDR1 DFQATT, CDR2 SNEGSKA (reference sequence). J gave up 9 bases and V 6 bases, and 11 bases lay outside the gene matches. The CDR3 contains 13 residues.

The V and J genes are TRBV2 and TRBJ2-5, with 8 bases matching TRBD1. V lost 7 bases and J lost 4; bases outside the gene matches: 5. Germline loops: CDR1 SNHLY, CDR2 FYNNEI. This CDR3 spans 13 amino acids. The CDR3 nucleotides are TGTGCCAGCACCGCGACAGGGGCAGAGACCCAGTACTTC. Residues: CASTATGAETQYF.

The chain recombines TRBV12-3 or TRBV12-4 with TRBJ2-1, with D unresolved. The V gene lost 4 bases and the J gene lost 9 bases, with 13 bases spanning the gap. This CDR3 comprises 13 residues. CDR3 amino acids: CASSSGPIGEQFF. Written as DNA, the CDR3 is TGTGCCAGCAGTTCGGGCCCGATCGGTGAGCAGTTCTTC.

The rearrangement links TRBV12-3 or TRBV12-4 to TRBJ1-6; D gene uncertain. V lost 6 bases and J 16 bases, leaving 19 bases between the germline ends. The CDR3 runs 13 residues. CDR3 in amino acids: CASSFTSYSDLHF. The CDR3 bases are TGTGCCAGCAGCTTTACGTCTTACAGCGATCTCCACTTT.

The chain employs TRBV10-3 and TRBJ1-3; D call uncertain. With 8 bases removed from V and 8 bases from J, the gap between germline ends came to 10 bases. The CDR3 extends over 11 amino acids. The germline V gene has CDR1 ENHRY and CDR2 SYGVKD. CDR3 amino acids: CAIGQQDTIYF. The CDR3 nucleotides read TGTGCCATCGGGCAGCAGGACACCATATATTTT.

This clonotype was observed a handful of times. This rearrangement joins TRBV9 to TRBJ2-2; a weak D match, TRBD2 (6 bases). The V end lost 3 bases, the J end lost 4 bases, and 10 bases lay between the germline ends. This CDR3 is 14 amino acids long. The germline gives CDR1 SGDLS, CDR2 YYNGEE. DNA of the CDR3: TGTGCCAGCAGCGCGGGGACTTTCACCGGGGAGCTGTTTTTT. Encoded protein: CASSAGTFTGELFF.

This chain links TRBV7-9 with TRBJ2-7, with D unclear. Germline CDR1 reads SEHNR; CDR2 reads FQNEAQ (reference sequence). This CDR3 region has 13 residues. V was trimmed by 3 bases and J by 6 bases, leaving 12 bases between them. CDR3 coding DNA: TGTGCCAGCAGCTTGAGTGCGTCGGTCGAGCAGTACTTC. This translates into CASSLSASVEQYF.

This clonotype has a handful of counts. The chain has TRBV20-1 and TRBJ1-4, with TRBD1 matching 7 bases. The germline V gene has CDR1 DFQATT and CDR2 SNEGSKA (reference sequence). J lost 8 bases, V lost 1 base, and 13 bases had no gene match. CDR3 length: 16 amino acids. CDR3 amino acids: CSARGQGQVGLEKLFF. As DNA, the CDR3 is TGCAGTGCTAGAGGACAGGGTCAGGTCGGGTTGGAAAAACTGTTTTTT.

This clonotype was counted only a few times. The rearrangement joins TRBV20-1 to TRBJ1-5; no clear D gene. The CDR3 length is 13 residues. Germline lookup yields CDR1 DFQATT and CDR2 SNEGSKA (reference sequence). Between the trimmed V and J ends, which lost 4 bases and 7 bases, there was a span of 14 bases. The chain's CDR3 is CSATEQNEQPQHF. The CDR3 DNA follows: TGCAGTGCTACCGAACAGAACGAGCAGCCCCAGCATTTT.

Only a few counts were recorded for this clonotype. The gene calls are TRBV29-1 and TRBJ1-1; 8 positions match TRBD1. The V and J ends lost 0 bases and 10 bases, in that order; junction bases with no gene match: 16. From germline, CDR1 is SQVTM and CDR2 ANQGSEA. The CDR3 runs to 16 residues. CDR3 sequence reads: CSVEDEGQEVASGAFF. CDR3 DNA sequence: TGCAGCGTTGAAGATGAGGGACAGGAGGTTGCTAGTGGAGCTTTCTTT.

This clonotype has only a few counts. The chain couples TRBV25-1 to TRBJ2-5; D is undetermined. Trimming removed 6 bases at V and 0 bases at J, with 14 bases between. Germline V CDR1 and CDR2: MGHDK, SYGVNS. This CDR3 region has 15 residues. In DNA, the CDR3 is TGTGCCAGCAGCCCCACCACAGTGTACCAAGAGACCCAGTACTTC. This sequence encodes CASSPTTVYQETQYF.

This CDR3 is CASSQDRAGWPKFF. The CDR3 DNA sequence: TGCGCCAGCAGCCAAGATCGAGCGGGTTGGCCCAAGTTCTTC. This sequence joins TRBV4-3 and TRBJ2-1, with D possibly matching TRBD2 (6 bases). The V and J ends lost 0 bases and 14 bases respectively, with 17 bases between them. CDR1 and CDR2 from the germline V gene are LGHNA and YSLEER. The CDR3 extends over 14 amino acids.

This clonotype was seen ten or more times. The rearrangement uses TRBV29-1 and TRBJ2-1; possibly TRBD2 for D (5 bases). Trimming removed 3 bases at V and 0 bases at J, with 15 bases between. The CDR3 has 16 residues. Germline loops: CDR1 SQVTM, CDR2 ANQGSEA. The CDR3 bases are TGCAGCGTTGACTCGGCCAGGAGGTCCTCCTACAATGAGCAGTTCTTC. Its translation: CSVDSARRSSYNEQFF.

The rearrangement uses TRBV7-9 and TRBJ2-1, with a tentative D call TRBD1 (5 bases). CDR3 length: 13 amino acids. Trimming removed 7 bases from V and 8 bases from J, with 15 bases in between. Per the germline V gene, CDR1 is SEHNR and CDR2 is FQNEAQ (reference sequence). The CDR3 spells CASTLTVRYEQFF. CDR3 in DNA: TGTGCCAGCACCCTGACAGTAAGGTATGAGCAGTTCTTC.

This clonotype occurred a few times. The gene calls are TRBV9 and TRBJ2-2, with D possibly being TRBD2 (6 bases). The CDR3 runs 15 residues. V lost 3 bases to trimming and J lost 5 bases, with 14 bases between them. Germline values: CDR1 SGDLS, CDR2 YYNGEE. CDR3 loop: CASSASTGGTGELFF. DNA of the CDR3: TGTGCCAGCAGCGCGTCGACTGGGGGGACCGGGGAGCTGTTTTTT.

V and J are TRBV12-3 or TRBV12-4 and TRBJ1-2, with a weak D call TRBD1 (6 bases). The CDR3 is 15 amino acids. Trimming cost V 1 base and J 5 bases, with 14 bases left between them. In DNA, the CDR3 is TGTGCCAGCAGTTTAGAGGGGGGCGCCTGGTATGGCTACACCTTC. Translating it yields CASSLEGGAWYGYTF.